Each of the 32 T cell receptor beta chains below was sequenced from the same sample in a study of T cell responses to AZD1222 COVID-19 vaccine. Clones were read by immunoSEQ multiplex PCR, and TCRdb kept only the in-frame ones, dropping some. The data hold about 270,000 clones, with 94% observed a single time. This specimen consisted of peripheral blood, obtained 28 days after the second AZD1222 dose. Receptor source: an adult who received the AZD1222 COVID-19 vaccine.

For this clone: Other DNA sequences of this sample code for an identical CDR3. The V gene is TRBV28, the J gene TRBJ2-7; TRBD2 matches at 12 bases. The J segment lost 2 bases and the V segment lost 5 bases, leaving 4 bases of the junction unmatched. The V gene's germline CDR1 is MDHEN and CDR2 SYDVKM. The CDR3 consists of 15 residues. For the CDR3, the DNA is TGTGCCAGCAGTCTCGGACTAGCGGGGACCTACGAGCAGTACTTC. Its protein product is CASSLGLAGTYEQYF. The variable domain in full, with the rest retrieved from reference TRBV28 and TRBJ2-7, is DVKVTQSSRYLVKRTGEKVFLECVQDMDHENMFWYRQDPGLGLRLIYFSYDVKMKEKGDIPEGYSVSREKKERFSLILESASTNQTSMYLCASSLGLAGTYEQYFGPGTRLTVT.

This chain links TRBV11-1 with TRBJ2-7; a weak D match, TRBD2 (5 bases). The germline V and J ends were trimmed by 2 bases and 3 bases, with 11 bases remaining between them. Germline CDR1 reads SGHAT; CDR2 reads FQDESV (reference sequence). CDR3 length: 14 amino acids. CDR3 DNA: TGTGCCAGCAGCTTAAGACGGGAAAACTACGAGCAGTACTTC. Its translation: CASSLRRENYEQYF.

CDR3 in DNA: TGTGCCACCCTATGGGACAGGGGGAACACTGAAGCTTTCTTT. It codes for CATLWDRGNTEAFF. The chain uses TRBV28 and TRBJ1-1; 10 bases align to TRBD1. The J segment lost 1 base and the V segment lost 10 bases, leaving 6 bases of the junction unmatched. The CDR3 has 14 residues. CDR1 and CDR2 (germline): MDHEN, SYDVKM.

The CDR3: CASSLPGPNEQYF. CDR3 sequence (DNA): TGTGCCAGCAGCTTACCAGGGCCCAACGAGCAGTACTTC. The gene calls are TRBV11-1 and TRBJ2-7; D is possibly TRBD1 (5 bases). The CDR3 sequence is 13 residues long. Germline lookup yields CDR1 SGHAT and CDR2 FQDESV (reference sequence). V was trimmed by 2 bases and J by 5 bases, leaving 10 bases between them.

This CDR3 reads CASSSRTSGDYEQYF. The CDR3 DNA reads TGTGCCAGTAGTTCAAGGACTAGCGGGGATTACGAGCAGTACTTC. The V gene is TRBV19, the J gene TRBJ2-7, with TRBD2 matching 12 bases. The CDR3 contains 15 residues. The germline V gene encodes CDR1 LNHDA and CDR2 SQIVND (reference sequence). After removal of 5 bases from V and 4 bases from J, the junction contained 6 bases not matched to a gene.

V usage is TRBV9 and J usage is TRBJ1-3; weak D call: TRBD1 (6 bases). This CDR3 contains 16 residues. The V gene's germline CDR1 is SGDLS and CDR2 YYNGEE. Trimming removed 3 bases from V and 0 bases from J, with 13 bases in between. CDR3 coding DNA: TGTGCCAGCAGCGCCACAGGGACCAGCTCTGGAAACACCATATATTTT. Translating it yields CASSATGTSSGNTIYF.

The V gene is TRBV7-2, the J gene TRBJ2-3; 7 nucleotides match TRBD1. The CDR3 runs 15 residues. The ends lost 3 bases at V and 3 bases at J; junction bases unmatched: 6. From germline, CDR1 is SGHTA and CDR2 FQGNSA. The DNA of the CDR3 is TGTGCCAGCAGCTTCGCCGGGACAGTGACAGATACGCAGTATTTT. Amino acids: CASSFAGTVTDTQYF.

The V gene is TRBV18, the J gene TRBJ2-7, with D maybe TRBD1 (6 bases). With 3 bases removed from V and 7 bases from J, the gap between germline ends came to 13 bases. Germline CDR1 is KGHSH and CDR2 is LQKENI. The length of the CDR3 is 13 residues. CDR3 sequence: CASSPNQGREQYF. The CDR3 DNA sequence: TGTGCCAGCTCACCCAACCAGGGGCGAGAGCAGTACTTC.

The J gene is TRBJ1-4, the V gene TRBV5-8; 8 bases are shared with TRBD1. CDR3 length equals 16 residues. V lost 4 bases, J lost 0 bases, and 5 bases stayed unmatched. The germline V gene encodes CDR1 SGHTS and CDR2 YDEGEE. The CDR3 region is CASSPGQVATNEKLFF. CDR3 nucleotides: TGTGCCAGCAGCCCGGGACAGGTCGCAACTAATGAAAAACTGTTTTTT.

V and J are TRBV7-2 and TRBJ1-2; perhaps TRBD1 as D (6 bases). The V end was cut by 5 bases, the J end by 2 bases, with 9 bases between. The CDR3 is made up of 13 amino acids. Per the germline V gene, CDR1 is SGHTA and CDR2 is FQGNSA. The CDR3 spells CASSPGQNYGYTF. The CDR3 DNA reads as TGTGCCAGCAGCCCTGGACAGAACTATGGCTACACCTTC. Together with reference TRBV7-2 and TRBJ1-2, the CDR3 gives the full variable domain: GAGVSQSPSNKVTEKGKDVELRCDPISGHTALYWYRQSLGQGLEFLIYFQGNSAPDKSGLPSDRFSAERTGGSVSTLTIQRTQQEDSAVYLCASSPGQNYGYTFGSGTRLTVV.

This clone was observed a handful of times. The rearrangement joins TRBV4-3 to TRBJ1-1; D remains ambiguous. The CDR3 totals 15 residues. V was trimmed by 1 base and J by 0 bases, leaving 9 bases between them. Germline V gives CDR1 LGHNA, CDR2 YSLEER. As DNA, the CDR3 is TGCGCCAGCAGCCAAGCAGGCATCATGAACACTGAAGCTTTCTTT. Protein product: CASSQAGIMNTEAFF.

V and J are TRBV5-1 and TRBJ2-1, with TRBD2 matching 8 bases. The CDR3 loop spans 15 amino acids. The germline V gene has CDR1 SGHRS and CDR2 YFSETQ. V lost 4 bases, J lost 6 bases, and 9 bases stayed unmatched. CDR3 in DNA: TGCGCCAGCAGCCCCCTCGCGGGGGGATTCAATGAGCAGTTCTTC. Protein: CASSPLAGGFNEQFF.

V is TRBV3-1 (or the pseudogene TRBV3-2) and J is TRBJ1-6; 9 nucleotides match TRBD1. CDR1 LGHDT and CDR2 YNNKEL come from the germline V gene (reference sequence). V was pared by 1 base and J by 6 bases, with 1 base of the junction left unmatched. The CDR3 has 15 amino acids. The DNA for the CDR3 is TGTGCCAGCAGCCAAGCACAGGGGGCTAATTCACCCCTCCACTTT. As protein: CASSQAQGANSPLHF.

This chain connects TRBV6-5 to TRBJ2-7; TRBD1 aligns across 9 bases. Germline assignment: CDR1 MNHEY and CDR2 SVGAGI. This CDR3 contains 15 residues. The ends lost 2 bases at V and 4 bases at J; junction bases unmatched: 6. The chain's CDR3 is CASSYTDRGLYEQYF. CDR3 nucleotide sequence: TGTGCCAGCAGTTACACCGACAGGGGGTTATACGAGCAGTACTTC.

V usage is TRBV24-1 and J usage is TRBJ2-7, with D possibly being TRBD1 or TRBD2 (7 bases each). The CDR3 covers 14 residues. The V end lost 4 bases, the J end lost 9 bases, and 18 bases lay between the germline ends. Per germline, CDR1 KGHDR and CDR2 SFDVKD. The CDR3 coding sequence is TGTGCCACCAGTGAGACAGGGACTACACAAGGGCAGTACTTC. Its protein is CATSETGTTQGQYF.

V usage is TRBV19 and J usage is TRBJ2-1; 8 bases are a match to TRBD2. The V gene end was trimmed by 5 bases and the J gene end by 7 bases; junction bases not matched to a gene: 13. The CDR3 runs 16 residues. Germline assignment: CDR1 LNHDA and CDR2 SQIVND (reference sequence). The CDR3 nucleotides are TGTGCCAGTAGTTTACCGGGACTAGGCCCCTCAAATGAGCAGTTCTTC. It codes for CASSLPGLGPSNEQFF. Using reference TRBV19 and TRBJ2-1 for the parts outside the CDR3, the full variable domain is DGGITQSPKYLFRKEGQNVTLSCEQNLNHDAMYWYRQDPGQGLRLIYYSQIVNDFQKGDIAEGYSVSREKKESFPLTVTSAQKNPTAFYLCASSLPGLGPSNEQFFGPGTRLTVL.

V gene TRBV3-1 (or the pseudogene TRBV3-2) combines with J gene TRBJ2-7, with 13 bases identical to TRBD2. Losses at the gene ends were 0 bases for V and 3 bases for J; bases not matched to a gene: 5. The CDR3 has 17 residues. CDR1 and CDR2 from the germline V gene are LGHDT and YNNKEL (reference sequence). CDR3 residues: CASSQDWGLAGSYEQYF. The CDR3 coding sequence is TGTGCCAGCAGCCAAGATTGGGGACTAGCGGGAAGCTACGAGCAGTACTTC.

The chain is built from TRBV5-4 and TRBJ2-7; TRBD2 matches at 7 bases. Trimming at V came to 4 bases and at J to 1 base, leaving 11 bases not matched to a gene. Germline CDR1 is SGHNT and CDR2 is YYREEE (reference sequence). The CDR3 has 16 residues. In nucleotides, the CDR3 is TGTGCCAGCAGCCACATCAGCGGGAAGGAGTCCTACGAGCAGTACTTC. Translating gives CASSHISGKESYEQYF.

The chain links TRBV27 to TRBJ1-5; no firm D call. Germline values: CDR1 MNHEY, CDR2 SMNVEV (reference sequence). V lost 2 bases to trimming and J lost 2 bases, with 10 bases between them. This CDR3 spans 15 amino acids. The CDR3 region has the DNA TGTGCCAGCAGTTTAGGAGTAGCAGGCAATCAGCCCCAGCATTTT. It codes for CASSLGVAGNQPQHF.

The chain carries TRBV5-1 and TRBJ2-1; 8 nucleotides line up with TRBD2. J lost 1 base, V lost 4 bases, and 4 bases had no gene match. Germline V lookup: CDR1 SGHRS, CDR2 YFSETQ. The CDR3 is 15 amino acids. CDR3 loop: CASSTGGGSYNEQFF. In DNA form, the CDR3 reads TGCGCCAGCAGCACCGGCGGGGGGTCCTACAATGAGCAGTTCTTC.

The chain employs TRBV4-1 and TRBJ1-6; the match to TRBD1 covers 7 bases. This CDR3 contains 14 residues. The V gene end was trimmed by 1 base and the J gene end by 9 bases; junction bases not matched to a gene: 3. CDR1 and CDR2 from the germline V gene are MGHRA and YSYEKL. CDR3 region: CASSQGQGTSPLHF. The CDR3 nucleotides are TGCGCCAGCAGCCAAGGACAGGGTACTTCACCCCTCCACTTT.

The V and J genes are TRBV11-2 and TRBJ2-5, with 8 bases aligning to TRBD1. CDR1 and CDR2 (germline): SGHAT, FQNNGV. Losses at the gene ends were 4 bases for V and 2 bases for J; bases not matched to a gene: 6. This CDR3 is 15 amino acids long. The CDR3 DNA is TGTGCCAGCAGCTCACCCGGGACAGGTCAAGAGACCCAGTACTTC. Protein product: CASSSPGTGQETQYF.

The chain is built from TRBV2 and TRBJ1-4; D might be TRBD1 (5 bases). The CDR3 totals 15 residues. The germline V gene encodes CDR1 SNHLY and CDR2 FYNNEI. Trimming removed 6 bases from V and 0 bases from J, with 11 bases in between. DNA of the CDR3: TGTGCCAGCAGGGGACGGACTGCAACTAATGAAAAACTGTTTTTT. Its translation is CASRGRTATNEKLFF.

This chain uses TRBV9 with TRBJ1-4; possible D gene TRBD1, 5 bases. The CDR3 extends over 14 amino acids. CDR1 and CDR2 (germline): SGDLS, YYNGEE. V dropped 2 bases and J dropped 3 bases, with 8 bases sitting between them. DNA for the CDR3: TGTGCCAGCAGCGTCGGGGGTGCTAATGAAAAACTGTTTTTT. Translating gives CASSVGGANEKLFF. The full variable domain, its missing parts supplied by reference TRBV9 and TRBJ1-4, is DSGVTQTPKHLITATGQRVTLRCSPRSGDLSVYWYQQSLDQGLQFLIQYYNGEERAKGNILERFSAQQFPDLHSELNLSSLELGDSALYFCASSVGGANEKLFFGSGTQLSVL.

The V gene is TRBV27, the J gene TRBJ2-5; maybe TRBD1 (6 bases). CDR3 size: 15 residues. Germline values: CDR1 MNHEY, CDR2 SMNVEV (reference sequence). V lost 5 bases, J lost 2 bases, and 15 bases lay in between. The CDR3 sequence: CASSLIKRGQETQYF. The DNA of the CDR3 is TGTGCCAGCAGTCTTATAAAGAGGGGGCAAGAGACCCAGTACTTC.

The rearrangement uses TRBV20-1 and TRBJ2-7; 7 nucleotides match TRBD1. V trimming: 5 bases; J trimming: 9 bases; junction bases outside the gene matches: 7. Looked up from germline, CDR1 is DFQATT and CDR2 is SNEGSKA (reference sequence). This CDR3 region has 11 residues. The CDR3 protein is CSASPGQPQYF. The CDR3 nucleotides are TGCAGTGCTTCCCCGGGACAGCCGCAGTACTTC.

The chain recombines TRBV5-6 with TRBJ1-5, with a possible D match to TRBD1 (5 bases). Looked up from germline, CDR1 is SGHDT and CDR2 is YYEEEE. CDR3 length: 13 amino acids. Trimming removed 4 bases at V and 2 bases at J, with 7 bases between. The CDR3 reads CASSRRGNQPQHF. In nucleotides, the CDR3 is TGTGCCAGCAGCCGCAGGGGCAATCAGCCCCAGCATTTT.

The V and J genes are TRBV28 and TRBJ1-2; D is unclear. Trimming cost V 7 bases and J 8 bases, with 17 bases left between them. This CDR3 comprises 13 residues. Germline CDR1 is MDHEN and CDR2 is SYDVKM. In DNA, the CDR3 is TGTGCCAGCACCCCGGGAACGGCGCGGGGCTACACCTTC. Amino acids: CASTPGTARGYTF.

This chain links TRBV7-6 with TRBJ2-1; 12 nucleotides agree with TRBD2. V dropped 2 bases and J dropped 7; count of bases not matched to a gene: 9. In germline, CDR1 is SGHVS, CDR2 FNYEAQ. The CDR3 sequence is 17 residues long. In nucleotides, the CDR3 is TGTGCCAGCAGCTTAAGAAGTCTAGCGGGGGGGCGTAATGAGCAGTTCTTC. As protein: CASSLRSLAGGRNEQFF.

CDR3 nucleotides: TGTGCCAGCAGCACCCTGGGGCTAGCAGAGACCCAGTACTTC. This gives the protein CASSTLGLAETQYF. The rearrangement uses TRBV27 and TRBJ2-5, with D perhaps matching TRBD1 or TRBD2 (5 bases each). V lost 6 bases and J lost 4, with 15 bases in between. The CDR3 is 14 amino acids. CDR1 MNHEY and CDR2 SMNVEV come from the germline V gene (reference sequence).

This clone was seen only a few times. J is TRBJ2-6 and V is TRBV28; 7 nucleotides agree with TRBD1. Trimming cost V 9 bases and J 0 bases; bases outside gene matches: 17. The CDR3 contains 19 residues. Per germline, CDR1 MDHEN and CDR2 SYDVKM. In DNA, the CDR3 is TGTGCCAGATCTTGGAGCAGGGGGTTACCTCTCTCTGGGGCCAACGTCCTGACTTTC. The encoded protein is CARSWSRGLPLSGANVLTF.

Here the CDR3 reads CASSHYRVSYNEQFF. The DNA of the CDR3 is TGCGCCAGCAGCCACTACAGGGTTTCCTACAATGAGCAGTTCTTC. The chain uses TRBV4-3 and TRBJ2-1, with a possible D match to TRBD1 (6 bases). The V end lost 3 bases, the J end lost 1 base, and 10 bases lay between the germline ends. Germline CDR1 is LGHNA and CDR2 is YSLEER. The CDR3 has 15 residues.